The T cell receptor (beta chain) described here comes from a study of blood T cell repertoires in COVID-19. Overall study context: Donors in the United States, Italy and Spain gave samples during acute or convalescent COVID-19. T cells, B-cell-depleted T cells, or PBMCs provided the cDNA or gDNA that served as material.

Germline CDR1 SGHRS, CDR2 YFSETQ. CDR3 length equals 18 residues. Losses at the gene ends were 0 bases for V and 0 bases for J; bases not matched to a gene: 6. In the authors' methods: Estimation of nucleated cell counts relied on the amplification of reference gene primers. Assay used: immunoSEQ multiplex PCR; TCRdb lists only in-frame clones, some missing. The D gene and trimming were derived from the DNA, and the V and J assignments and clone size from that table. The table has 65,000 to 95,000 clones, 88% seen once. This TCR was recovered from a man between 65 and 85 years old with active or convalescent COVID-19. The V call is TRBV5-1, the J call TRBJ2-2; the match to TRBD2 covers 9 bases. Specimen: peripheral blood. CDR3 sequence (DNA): TGCGCCAGCAGCTTGGCAGCTAGCGGGATTCCGAACACCGGGGAGCTGTTTTTT. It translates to CASSLAASGIPNTGELFF.